This T cell receptor beta chain came from a study of beta chain features in type 1 diabetes. Whole-study context: Patients shared similar age, gender and cell yields with healthy donors.

Sorting with CD45RO/CCR7/CD25/CD127/CD95/CD27 yielded naive, central memory, regulatory and stem-like memory CD4+ cells. The sequenced template was cDNA made from the entire isolated RNA. The assay was immunoSEQ multiplex PCR, and TCRdb's table has in-frame clones only and misses some. The repertoire holds some 150,000 clones, 8.5% to 14% seen once, with roughly 2% in the top ten. The CDR3 is made up of 12 amino acids. The ends were cut back, 8 bases at V and 5 bases at J, with 12 bases in the middle. Germline CDR1 is SNHLY and CDR2 is FYNNEI. Study-level results: In the patient group, naive, central memory and Treg TCRB repertoires seemed more alike than in the healthy donor group. cDNA sequencing could over-represent cells with high TCR expression.

Only a few counts were recorded for this clone. What it recognizes is unknown. The sequenced material came from central memory CD4+ T cells from blood. The TCR sequence derives from a man aged 18 to 35 in good health. This rearrangement joins TRBV2 to TRBJ2-5, with D possibly matching TRBD2 (6 bases). CDR3 nucleotide sequence: TGTGCCAGCGAAGGAGGGTCGGAGACCCAGTACTTC. Translation: CASEGGSETQYF.